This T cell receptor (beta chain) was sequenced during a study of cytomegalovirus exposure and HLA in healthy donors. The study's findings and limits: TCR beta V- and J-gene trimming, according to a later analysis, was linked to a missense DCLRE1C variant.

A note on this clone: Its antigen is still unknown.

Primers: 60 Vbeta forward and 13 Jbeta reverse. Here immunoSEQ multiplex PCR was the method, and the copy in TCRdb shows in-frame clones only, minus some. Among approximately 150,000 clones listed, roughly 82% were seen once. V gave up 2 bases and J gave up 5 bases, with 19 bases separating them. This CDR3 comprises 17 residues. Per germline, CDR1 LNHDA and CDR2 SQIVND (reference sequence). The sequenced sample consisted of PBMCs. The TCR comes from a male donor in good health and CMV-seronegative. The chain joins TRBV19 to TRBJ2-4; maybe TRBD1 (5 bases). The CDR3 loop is CASSIRAGLYAENIQYF. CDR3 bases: TGTGCCAGTAGTATAAGGGCAGGGCTCTACGCTGAAAACATTCAGTACTTC.